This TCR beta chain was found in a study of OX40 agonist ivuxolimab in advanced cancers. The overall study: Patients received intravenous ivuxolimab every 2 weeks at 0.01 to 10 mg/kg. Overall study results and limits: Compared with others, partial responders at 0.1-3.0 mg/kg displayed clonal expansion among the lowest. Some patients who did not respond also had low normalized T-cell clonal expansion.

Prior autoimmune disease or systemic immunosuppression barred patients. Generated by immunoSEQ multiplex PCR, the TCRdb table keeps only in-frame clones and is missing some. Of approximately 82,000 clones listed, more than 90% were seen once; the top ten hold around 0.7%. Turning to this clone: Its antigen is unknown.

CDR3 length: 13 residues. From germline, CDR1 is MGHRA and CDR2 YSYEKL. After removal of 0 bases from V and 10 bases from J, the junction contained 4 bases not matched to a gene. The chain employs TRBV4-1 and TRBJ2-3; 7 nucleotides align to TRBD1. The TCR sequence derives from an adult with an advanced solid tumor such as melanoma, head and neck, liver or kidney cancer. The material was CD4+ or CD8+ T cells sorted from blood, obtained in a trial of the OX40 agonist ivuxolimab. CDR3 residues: CASSQEDRSAQYF. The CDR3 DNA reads TGCGCCAGCAGCCAAGAGGACAGGTCGGCGCAGTATTTT.